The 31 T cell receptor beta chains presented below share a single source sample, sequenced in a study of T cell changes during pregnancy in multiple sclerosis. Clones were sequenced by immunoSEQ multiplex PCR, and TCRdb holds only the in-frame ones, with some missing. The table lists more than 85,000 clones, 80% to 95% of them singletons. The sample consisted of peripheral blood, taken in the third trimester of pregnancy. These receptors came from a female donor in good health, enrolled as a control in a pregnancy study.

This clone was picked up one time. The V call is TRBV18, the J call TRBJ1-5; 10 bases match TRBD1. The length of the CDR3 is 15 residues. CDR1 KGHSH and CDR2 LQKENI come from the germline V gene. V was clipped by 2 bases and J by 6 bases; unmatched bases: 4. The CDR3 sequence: CASSPSRDRGQPQHF. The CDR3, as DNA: TGTGCCAGCTCACCAAGCCGGGACAGGGGTCAGCCCCAGCATTTT.

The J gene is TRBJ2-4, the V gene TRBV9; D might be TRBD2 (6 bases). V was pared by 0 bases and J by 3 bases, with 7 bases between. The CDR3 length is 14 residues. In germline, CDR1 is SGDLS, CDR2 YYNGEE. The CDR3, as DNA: TGTGCCAGCAGCGTAGGTAGCGGCAAAAACATTCAGTACTTC. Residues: CASSVGSGKNIQYF.

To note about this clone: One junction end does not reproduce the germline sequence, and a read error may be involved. As DNA, the CDR3 is TGCAGCGTTGAATACAGGGGGCGCCAAGATTTT. Translated, it gives CSVEYRGRQDF. The J gene is TRBJ2-3, the V gene TRBV29-1; TRBD1 matches at 9 bases. Germline V gene lookup returns CDR1 SQVTM and CDR2 ANQGSEA. The CDR3 spans 11 residues.

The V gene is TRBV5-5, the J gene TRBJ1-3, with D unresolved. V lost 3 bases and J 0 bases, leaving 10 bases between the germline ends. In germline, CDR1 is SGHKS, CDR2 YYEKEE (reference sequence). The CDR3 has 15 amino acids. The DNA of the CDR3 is TGTGCCAGCAGCTCCACCAAGAGCTCTGGAAACACCATATATTTT. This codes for CASSSTKSSGNTIYF.

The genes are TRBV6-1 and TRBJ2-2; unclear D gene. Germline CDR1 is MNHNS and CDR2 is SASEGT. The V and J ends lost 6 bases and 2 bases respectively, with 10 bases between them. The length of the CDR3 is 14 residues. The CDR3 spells CASSENTNTGELFF. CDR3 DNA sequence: TGTGCCAGCAGCGAAAATACAAACACCGGGGAGCTGTTTTTT.

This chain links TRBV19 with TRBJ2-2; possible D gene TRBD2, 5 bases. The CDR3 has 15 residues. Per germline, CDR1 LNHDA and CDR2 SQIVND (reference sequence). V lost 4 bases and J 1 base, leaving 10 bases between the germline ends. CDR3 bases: TGTGCCAGTAGTAGGGCGGAGGTGAACACCGGGGAGCTGTTTTTT. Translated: CASSRAEVNTGELFF.

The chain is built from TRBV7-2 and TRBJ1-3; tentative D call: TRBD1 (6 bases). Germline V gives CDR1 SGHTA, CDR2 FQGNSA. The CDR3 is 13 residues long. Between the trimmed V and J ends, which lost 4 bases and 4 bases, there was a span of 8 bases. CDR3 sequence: CASSWGGGNTIYF. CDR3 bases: TGTGCCAGCAGCTGGGGGGGCGGAAACACCATATATTTT.

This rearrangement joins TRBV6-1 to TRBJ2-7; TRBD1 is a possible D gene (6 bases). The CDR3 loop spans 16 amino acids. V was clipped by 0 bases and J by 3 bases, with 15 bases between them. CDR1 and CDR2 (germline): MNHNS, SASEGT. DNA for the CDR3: TGTGCCAGCAGTGAAGCGAGGGGGTGGCAGCACTACGAGCAGTACTTC. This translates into CASSEARGWQHYEQYF.

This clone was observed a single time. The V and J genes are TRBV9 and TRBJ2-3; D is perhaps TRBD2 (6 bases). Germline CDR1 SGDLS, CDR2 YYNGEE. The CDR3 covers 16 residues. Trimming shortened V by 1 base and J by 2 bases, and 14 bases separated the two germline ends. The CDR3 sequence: CASSVSAGQTTDTQYF. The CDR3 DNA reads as TGTGCCAGCAGCGTAAGTGCGGGGCAGACCACAGATACGCAGTATTTT.

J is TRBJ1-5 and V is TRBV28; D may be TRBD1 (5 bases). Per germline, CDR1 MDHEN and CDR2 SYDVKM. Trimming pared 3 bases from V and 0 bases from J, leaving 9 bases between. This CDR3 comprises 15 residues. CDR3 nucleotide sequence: TGTGCCAGCAGTTTCGACAGTTTTAGCAATCAGCCCCAGCATTTT. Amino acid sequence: CASSFDSFSNQPQHF.

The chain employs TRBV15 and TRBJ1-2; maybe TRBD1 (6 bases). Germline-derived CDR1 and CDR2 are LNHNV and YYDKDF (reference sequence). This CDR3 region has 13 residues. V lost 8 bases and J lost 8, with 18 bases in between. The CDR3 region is CATRLTGSQGYTF. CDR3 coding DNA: TGTGCCACCCGACTTACAGGGAGTCAGGGCTACACCTTC.

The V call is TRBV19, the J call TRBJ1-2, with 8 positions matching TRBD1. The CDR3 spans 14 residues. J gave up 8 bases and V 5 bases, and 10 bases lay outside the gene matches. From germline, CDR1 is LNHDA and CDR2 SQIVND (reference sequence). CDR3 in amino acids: CASSQLGQGGGYTF. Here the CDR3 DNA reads TGTGCCAGTAGTCAACTTGGACAGGGTGGAGGCTACACCTTC.

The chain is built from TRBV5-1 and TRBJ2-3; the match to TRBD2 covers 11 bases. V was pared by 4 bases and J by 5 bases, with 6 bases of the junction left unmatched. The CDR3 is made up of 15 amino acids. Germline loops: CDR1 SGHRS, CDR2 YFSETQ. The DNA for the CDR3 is TGCGCCAGCAGCACTACTAGCGGGAGTGGAGATACGCAGTATTTT. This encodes CASSTTSGSGDTQYF.

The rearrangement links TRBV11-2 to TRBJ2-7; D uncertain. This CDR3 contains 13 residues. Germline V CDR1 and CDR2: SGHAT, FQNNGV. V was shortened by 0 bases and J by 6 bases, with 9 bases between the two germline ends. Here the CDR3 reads CASSLDLGSEQYF. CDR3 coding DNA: TGTGCCAGCAGCTTAGATCTAGGTAGCGAGCAGTACTTC. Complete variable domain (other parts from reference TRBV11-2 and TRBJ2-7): EAGVAQSPRYKIIEKRQSVAFWCNPISGHATLYWYQQILGQGPKLLIQFQNNGVVDDSQLPKDRFSAERLKGVDSTLKIQPAKLEDSAVYLCASSLDLGSEQYFGPGTRLTVT.

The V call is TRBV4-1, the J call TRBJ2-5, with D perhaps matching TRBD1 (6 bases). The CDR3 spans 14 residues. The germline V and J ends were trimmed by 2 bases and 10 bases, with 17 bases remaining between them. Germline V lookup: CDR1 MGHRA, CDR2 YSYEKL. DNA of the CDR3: TGCGCCAGCAGCCAATACGCGCGGACAGCCCGCCAGTACTTC. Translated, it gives CASSQYARTARQYF.

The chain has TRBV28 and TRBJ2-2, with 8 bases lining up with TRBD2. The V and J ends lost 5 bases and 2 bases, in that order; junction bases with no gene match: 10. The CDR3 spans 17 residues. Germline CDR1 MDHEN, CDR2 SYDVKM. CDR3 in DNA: TGTGCCAGCAGTCTTAGCGGGATGAGCGAAAACACCGGGGAGCTGTTTTTT. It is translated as CASSLSGMSENTGELFF.

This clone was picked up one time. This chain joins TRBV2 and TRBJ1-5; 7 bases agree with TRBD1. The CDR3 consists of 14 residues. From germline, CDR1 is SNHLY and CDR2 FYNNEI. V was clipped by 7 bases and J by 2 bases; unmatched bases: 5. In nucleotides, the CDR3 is TGTGCCAGCAAGGGGGCAGGGGGCAATCAGCCCCAGCATTTT. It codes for CASKGAGGNQPQHF.

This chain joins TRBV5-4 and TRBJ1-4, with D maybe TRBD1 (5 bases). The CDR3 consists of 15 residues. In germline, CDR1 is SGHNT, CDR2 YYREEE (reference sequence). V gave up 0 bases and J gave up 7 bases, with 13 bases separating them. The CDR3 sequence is CASSLAGGPGEKLFF. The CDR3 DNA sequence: TGTGCCAGCAGCTTGGCGGGGGGTCCTGGTGAAAAACTGTTTTTT.

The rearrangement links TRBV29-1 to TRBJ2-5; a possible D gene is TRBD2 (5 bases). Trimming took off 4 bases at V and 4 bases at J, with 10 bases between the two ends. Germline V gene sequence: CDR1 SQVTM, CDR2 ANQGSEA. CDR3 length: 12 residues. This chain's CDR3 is CSVVGAVETQYF. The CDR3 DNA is TGCAGCGTTGTGGGAGCGGTAGAGACCCAGTACTTC.

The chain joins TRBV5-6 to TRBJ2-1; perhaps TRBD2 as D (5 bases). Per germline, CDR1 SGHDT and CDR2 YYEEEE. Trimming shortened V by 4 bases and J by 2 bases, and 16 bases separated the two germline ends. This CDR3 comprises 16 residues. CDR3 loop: CASSRDGILAYNEQFF. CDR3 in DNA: TGTGCCAGCAGCCGAGACGGGATCTTAGCCTACAATGAGCAGTTCTTC.

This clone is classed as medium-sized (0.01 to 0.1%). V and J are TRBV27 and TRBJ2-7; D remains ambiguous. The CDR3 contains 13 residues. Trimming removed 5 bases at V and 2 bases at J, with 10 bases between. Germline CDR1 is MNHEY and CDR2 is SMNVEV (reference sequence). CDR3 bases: TGTGCCAGCAGTCGCCCCCCTACCTACGAGCAGTACTTC. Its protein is CASSRPPTYEQYF.

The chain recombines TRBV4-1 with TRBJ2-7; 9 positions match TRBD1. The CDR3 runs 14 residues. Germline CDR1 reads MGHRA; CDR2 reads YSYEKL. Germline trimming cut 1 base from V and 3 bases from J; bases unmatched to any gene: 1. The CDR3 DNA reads TGCGCCAGCAGCCAAGGGGACAGGGACTACGAGCAGTACTTC. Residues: CASSQGDRDYEQYF.

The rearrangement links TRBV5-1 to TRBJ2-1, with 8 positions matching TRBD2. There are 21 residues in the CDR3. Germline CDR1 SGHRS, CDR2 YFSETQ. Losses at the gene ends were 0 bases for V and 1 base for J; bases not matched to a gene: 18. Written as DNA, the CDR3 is TGCGCCAGCAGCTTGGCCGGGGGGCTAGCGGGCCGGGCTAGGTCCTACAATGAGCAGTTCTTC. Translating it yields CASSLAGGLAGRARSYNEQFF.

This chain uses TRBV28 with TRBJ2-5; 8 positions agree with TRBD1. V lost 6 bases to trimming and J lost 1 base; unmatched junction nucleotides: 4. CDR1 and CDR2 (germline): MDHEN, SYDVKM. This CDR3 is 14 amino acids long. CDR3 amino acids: CASSPGQVQETQYF. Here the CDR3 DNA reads TGTGCCAGCAGCCCGGGACAGGTCCAAGAGACCCAGTACTTC.

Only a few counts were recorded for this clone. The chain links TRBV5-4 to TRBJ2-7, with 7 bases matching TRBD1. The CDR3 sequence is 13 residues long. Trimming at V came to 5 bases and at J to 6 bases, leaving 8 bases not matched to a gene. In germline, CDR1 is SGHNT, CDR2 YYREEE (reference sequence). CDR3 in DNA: TGTGCCAGCAGTTCTGACAGGGAAGGCGAGCAGTACTTC. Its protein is CASSSDREGEQYF.

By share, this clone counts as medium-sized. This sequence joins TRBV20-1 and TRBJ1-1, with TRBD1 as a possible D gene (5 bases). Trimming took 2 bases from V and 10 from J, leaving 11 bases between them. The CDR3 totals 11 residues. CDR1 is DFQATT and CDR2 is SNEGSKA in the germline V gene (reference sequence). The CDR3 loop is CSARSTQGAFF. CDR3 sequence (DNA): TGCAGTGCTAGATCAACCCAGGGAGCTTTCTTT.

The CDR3 spells CASSPHYPGTSVFQETQYF. In nucleotides, the CDR3 is TGTGCCAGTAGTCCGCACTACCCCGGGACTAGCGTTTTCCAAGAGACCCAGTACTTC. The V call is TRBV19, the J call TRBJ2-5; 10 bases are shared with TRBD2. The length of the CDR3 is 19 residues. Trimming removed 5 bases from V and 1 base from J; junction bases left unmatched: 16. Looked up from germline, CDR1 is LNHDA and CDR2 is SQIVND (reference sequence).

CDR3 nucleotide sequence: TGTGCCAGCAGTTTATCACCTAGCGGTTTCACAGATACGCAGTATTTT. Its protein product is CASSLSPSGFTDTQYF. The chain recombines TRBV27 with TRBJ2-3, with TRBD2 matching 7 bases. J lost 2 bases, V lost 0 bases, and 5 bases had no gene match. The germline gives CDR1 MNHEY, CDR2 SMNVEV (reference sequence). The CDR3 loop spans 16 amino acids.

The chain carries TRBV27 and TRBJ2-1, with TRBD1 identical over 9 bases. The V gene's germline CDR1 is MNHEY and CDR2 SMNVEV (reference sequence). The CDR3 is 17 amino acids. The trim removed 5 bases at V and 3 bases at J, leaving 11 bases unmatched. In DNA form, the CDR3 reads TGTGCCAGCAGTCCCTCAACAGGGGGCTATATCTACAATGAGCAGTTCTTC. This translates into CASSPSTGGYIYNEQFF.

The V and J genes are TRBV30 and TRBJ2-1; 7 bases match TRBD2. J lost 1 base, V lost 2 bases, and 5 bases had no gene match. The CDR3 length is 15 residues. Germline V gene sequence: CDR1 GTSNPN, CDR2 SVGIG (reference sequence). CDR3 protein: CAWSPLGGSYNEQFF. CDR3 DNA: TGTGCCTGGAGTCCCCTGGGAGGGTCCTACAATGAGCAGTTCTTC.

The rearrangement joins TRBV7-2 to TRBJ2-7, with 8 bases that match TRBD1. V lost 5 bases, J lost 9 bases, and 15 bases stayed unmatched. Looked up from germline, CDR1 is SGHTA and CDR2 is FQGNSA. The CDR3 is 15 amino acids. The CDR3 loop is CASSRLGETGDRQYF. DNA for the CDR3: TGTGCCAGCAGCCGCCTAGGTGAGACAGGGGATCGGCAGTACTTC. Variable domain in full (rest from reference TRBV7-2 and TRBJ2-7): GAGVSQSPSNKVTEKGKDVELRCDPISGHTALYWYRQSLGQGLEFLIYFQGNSAPDKSGLPSDRFSAERTGGSVSTLTIQRTQQEDSAVYLCASSRLGETGDRQYFGPGTRLTVT.